This entry concerns a single T cell receptor (beta chain). The antigen is unknown. Sequence at one end of the junction differs from germline and may be a read error. Ahead of sequencing, the ViraFEST assay grew antigen-specific CD4+ T cells using viral peptide pools. Cultured cells yielded isolated CD4+ T cells after 10 days. Some clones are missing from TCRdb's copy, which holds only in-frame ones; the method was immunoSEQ multiplex PCR. The sample has approximately 54,000 clones; roughly 80% are singletons. The CDR3 has 14 amino acids. CDR1 is SEHNR and CDR2 is FQNEAQ in the germline V gene (reference sequence). These data come from a study of vaccination effects on CD4 cells after COVID-19. At the level of the study: Each participant was given two doses of one vaccine (BNT162b2 or mRNA-1273). Study conclusions and caveats: Small numbers of convalescent patients limited the study. It also lacked early post-infection timepoints.

The sequencing used CD4+ T cells from PBMCs cultured with HCoV-229E spike peptides, collected before COVID-19 vaccination. The sequence was collected from a human donor who received a COVID-19 vaccine. The V and J genes are TRBV7-9 and TRBJ2-5; 15 nucleotides align to TRBD2. CDR3 nucleotide sequence: TGTGCCAGCAGCTGGGGACTAGCGGGGGGACCCCATTACTTC. Its translation is CASSWGLAGGPHYF.